The clone carrying this T cell receptor (beta chain) was seen a single time. The antigen is undetermined. The data were taken from a study of OX40 agonist ivuxolimab in advanced cancers. Findings and caveats of the study: Among the lowest peripheral clonal expansion occurred in 0.1-3.0 mg/kg partial responders.

CDR1 and CDR2 from the germline V gene are SGHTA and FQGNSA. This CDR3 is 15 amino acids long. Trimming took 1 base from V and 8 from J, leaving 14 bases between them. Repertoires were generated with immunoSEQ multiplex PCR, while TCRdb's copy carries only in-frame clones and drops some. The profile shows around 150,000 clones, roughly 91% of them singletons. The source of this sequence is an adult with an advanced solid tumor such as melanoma, head and neck, liver or kidney cancer. The gene calls are TRBV7-2 and TRBJ1-4; D gene ambiguous. The material was CD4+ or CD8+ T cells sorted from blood, obtained in a trial of the OX40 agonist ivuxolimab. DNA of the CDR3: TGTGCCAGCAGCTTAGACAGTTTCTCCCTCGAAAAACTGTTTTTT. It codes for CASSLDSFSLEKLFF.